Listed below are T cell receptor beta chains from one sample, sequenced in a study of T cells in Graves' hyperthyroidism and ophthalmopathy. TCRdb redid the calling of the multiplex PCR reads with MiXCR, one entry per CDR3 protein. The repertoire includes fewer than 400,000 distinct CDR3 sequences, 16% of them detected once, and around 34% sits in the top ten. Material: blood. Receptor source: a man aged 25-40 years with Graves' hyperthyroidism. Both conserved end residues are part of each CDR3. A D gene is named only where the DNA matches it firmly. Size is stated for part of the rows, as once, few or many counts, or as a class when the clone is expanded.

CASSLRDGAGSGANVLTF	TGTGCCAGCAGCTTAAGGGACGGTGCCGGCTCTGGGGCCAACGTCCTGACTTTC	TRBV7-8	TRBJ2-6	18	-	many
CAWSDGQGRTEAFF	TGTGCCTGGAGCGATGGACAGGGTAGGACTGAAGCTTTCTTT	TRBV30	TRBJ1-1	14	TRBD1	many
CASQNRELFF	TGTGCCAGCCAAAATCGGGAGCTGTTTTTT	TRBV7-9	TRBJ2-2	10	-	-
CASSYQQGRETQYF	TGTGCCAGCAGTTATCAGCAGGGGAGGGAGACCCAGTACTTC	TRBV6-5	TRBJ2-5	14	-	many
CATSTVPETRYF	TGTGCCACTAGCACGGTTCCGGAGACCCGGTACTTC	TRBV19	TRBJ2-5	12	-	-
CASSPGTGVEYGYTF	TGTGCCAGCAGCCCGGGGACAGGGGTAGAATATGGCTACACCTTC	TRBV5-4	TRBJ1-2	15	TRBD1	-
CASSQEVPNSPLHF	TGTGCCAGCAGCCAAGAAGTCCCTAATTCACCCCTCCACTTT	TRBV3-1	TRBJ1-6	14	-	many
CASSVTGWNTEAFF	TGTGCCAGCAGCGTAACAGGGTGGAACACTGAAGCTTTCTTT	TRBV9	TRBJ1-1	14	-	many
CASSFDWGTEAFF	TGTGCCAGCAGCTTTGATTGGGGTACTGAAGCTTTCTTT	TRBV11-3	TRBJ1-1	13	-	many
CASTSGRADRNEQFF	TGTGCCAGTACTAGCGGGAGGGCCGATCGCAATGAGCAGTTCTTC	TRBV19	TRBJ2-1	15	TRBD2	-
CASSYSIPLLAKNIQYF	TGTGCCAGCAGTTACTCGATCCCGTTGCTAGCCAAAAACATTCAGTACTTC	TRBV6-5	TRBJ2-4	17	-	-
CSGTDGEAFF	TGCAGCGGAACAGACGGTGAAGCTTTCTTT	TRBV29-1	TRBJ1-1	10	-	few
CAWSATREAFF	TGTGCCTGGAGTGCGACCCGGGAAGCTTTCTTT	TRBV30	TRBJ1-1	11	-	many
CASSPATLRSVGTQYF	TGTGCCAGCTCACCTGCCACTTTACGGTCCGTCGGGACCCAGTACTTC	TRBV18	TRBJ2-5	16	-	many
CSAHAPLAANTDTQYF	TGCAGTGCTCACGCCCCACTAGCGGCCAACACAGATACGCAGTATTTT	TRBV20-1	TRBJ2-3	16	TRBD2	-
CASSLALAGGANEQFF	TGCGCCAGCAGCTTGGCCCTAGCGGGAGGTGCCAATGAGCAGTTCTTC	TRBV5-1	TRBJ2-1	16	TRBD2	many
CASSFLVASSYEQYF	TGTGCCAGCAGTTTTCTTGTAGCGAGCTCCTACGAGCAGTACTTC	TRBV28	TRBJ2-7	15	-	few
CASSSRGYAEAFF	TGTGCCAGCAGTTCGCGGGGTTACGCTGAAGCTTTCTTT	TRBV6-2/TRBV6-3	TRBJ1-1	13	-	many
CASSVWVEQQETQYF	TGTGCCAGCAGTGTGTGGGTGGAGCAACAAGAGACCCAGTACTTC	TRBV6-1	TRBJ2-5	15	-	many
CSASLAGGNTIYF	TGCAGTGCTTCGTTGGCGGGAGGAAACACCATATATTTT	TRBV20-1	TRBJ1-3	13	-	many
CASSPGRADTQYF	TGTGCCAGCAGCCCAGGAAGGGCAGATACGCAGTATTTT	TRBV7-3	TRBJ2-3	13	-	few
CASNQAMAVYEQYF	TGTGCCAGCAACCAGGCGATGGCCGTCTACGAGCAGTACTTC	TRBV6-2/TRBV6-3	TRBJ2-7	14	-	-
CASSSGGQGAQPQHF	TGTGCCAGCAGCTCCGGCGGACAGGGGGCTCAGCCCCAGCATTTT	TRBV7-9	TRBJ1-5	15	TRBD1	few
CASSLTSGEQYF	TGCGCCAGCAGCCTGACCTCTGGGGAGCAGTACTTC	TRBV5-1	TRBJ2-7	12	-	-
CSAMRRRNWYNEQFF	TGCAGTGCTATGCGTAGGCGAAACTGGTACAATGAGCAGTTCTTC	TRBV20-1	TRBJ2-1	15	-	-
CASSSMATRALSYEQYF	TGCGCCAGCAGCTCCATGGCGACGCGGGCCCTTTCCTACGAGCAGTACTTC	TRBV5-1	TRBJ2-7	17	-	few
CAWSRAGSGETQYF	TGTGCCTGGAGCAGAGCGGGATCGGGAGAGACCCAGTACTTC	TRBV30	TRBJ2-5	14	TRBD2	many
CASSLYDGDGDGYTF	TGTGCCAGTAGTCTCTACGACGGGGATGGAGACGGCTACACCTTC	TRBV19	TRBJ1-2	15	-	few
CAIRGGDYEQYF	TGTGCCATCAGGGGGGGAGACTACGAGCAGTACTTC	TRBV10-3	TRBJ2-7	12	-	few
CASSYLGGGGVDEQYF	TGTGCCAGCAGTTACCTTGGGGGAGGGGGAGTAGACGAGCAGTACTTC	TRBV6-5	TRBJ2-7	16	-	few
CTSSQAGSGGSNEQFF	TGTACCAGCAGCCAAGCCGGGTCAGGGGGCTCCAATGAGCAGTTCTTC	TRBV3-1	TRBJ2-1	16	TRBD1	-
CASGGTEAFF	TGTGCCAGCGGCGGCACTGAAGCTTTCTTT	TRBV12-3/TRBV12-4	TRBJ1-1	10	-	many
CAMNTDTESSGNTIYF	TGTGCCATGAATACGGACACCGAAAGCTCTGGAAACACCATATATTTT	TRBV10-3	TRBJ1-3	16	-	many
CASSLRDGAQYF	TGTGCCAGCAGTTTGAGGGACGGGGCGCAGTATTTT	TRBV28	TRBJ2-3	12	-	many
CASFERGDNSGNTIYF	TGTGCCAGTTTTGAAAGGGGAGATAACTCTGGAAACACCATATATTTT	TRBV28	TRBJ1-3	16	-	many
CASSPSTGGYTF	TGTGCCAGCAGTCCGTCGACTGGTGGCTACACCTTC	TRBV2	TRBJ1-2	12	-	-
CASRQPRVGTDTQYF	TGTGCCAGCAGGCAACCCAGGGTAGGCACAGATACGCAGTATTTT	TRBV11-2	TRBJ2-3	15	-	-
CSARGPGASSRSPRHF	TGCAGTGCTAGGGGGCCCGGGGCAAGCAGTCGTTCACCCCGCCACTTT	TRBV20-1	TRBJ1-6	16	-	-
CASSLNQGPAYF	TGTGCCAGCAGTCTAAACCAGGGGCCCGCCTACTTC	TRBV3-1	TRBJ2-5	12	-	-
CASREWAQPQHF	TGTGCCAGCAGGGAGTGGGCTCAGCCCCAGCATTTT	TRBV6-1	TRBJ1-5	12	-	many
CASSMGARGYTF	TGTGCCAGTAGCATGGGGGCACGGGGCTACACCTTC	TRBV19	TRBJ1-2	12	-	-
CSAETNTEAFF	TGCAGTGCTGAGACCAACACTGAAGCTTTCTTT	TRBV20-1	TRBJ1-1	11	-	-
CASRPRGPTEAFF	TGTGCCAGCAGGCCCAGGGGGCCCACTGAAGCTTTCTTT	TRBV27	TRBJ1-1	13	TRBD1	many
CASSYSENIQYF	TGTGCCAGCAGTTACTCTGAAAACATTCAGTACTTC	TRBV6-9	TRBJ2-4	12	-	few
CASSFRVQGGEGGYTF	TGTGCCAGCAGTTTCCGAGTACAGGGTGGGGAGGGTGGCTACACCTTC	TRBV12-3/TRBV12-4	TRBJ1-2	16	-	-
CASTSGQLSYEQYF	TGTGCCAGCACCTCAGGACAGCTTTCCTACGAGCAGTACTTC	TRBV12-3/TRBV12-4	TRBJ2-7	14	-	-
CASTTATLGGKNIQYF	TGTGCCAGCACCACGGCAACCCTGGGGGGGAAAAACATTCAGTACTTC	TRBV11-2	TRBJ2-4	16	TRBD2	-
CASSPGTGNTEAFF	TGTGCCAGCTCACCAGGGACAGGGAACACTGAAGCTTTCTTT	TRBV18	TRBJ1-1	14	TRBD1	many
CSAKAGTSGFYEQYF	TGCAGTGCAAAGGCCGGGACTAGCGGGTTCTACGAGCAGTACTTC	TRBV20-1	TRBJ2-7	15	TRBD2	-
CASRQDPGGNEQFF	TGTGCCAGCCGACAGGATCCAGGGGGAAATGAGCAGTTCTTC	TRBV2	TRBJ2-1	14	TRBD1	many
CASSISPSASNQPQHF	TGTGCCAGTAGTATCTCCCCCAGTGCTAGCAATCAGCCCCAGCATTTT	TRBV19	TRBJ1-5	16	-	-
CASSLGQVPLRETQYF	TGTGCCAGCAGCTTAGGACAGGTCCCTCTCCGAGAGACCCAGTACTTC	TRBV7-9	TRBJ2-5	16	-	many
CASSEASADTQYF	TGTGCCAGCAGTGAAGCTTCTGCAGATACGCAGTATTTT	TRBV6-1	TRBJ2-3	13	-	-
CASIIGTEAFF	TGTGCCAGCATTATAGGCACTGAAGCTTTCTTT	TRBV2	TRBJ1-1	11	-	few
CASGLVTVGATFSYEQYF	TGTGCTAGTGGTTTGGTAACGGTTGGTGCGACTTTTTCCTACGAGCAGTACTTC	TRBV12-5	TRBJ2-7	18	-	-
CASSATGFLYEQYF	TGTGCCAGCAGCGCAACAGGGTTCCTCTACGAGCAGTACTTC	TRBV6-1	TRBJ2-7	14	-	many
CASSSGLRGEQYF	TGTGCCAGCAGCAGCGGACTAAGAGGCGAGCAGTACTTC	TRBV7-2	TRBJ2-7	13	-	-
CRTGLAAGDTQYF	TGCAGGACGGGACTAGCGGCCGGAGATACGCAGTATTTT	TRBV20-1	TRBJ2-3	13	TRBD2	-
CASSRTAEAKNIQYF	TGTGCCAGCAGCCGCACAGCAGAGGCCAAAAACATTCAGTACTTC	TRBV7-9	TRBJ2-4	15	-	-
CSVEVDRVRTEQFF	TGCAGCGTTGAGGTGGACAGGGTAAGGACTGAGCAGTTCTTC	TRBV29-1	TRBJ2-1	14	TRBD1	once